This T cell receptor (beta chain) was captured by sequencing in a study of beta chain features in type 1 diabetes. The study, taken as a whole, reports: For patients and controls alike, PCR might favor shorter templates to the same degree. Type 1 diabetes patients showed a moderate but significant shortening of TCRB CDR3s in all four CD4+ subsets.

This clone appeared a few times. Antigen unknown. Expressed TCRB transcripts were sequenced because the isolated RNA had all been reverse transcribed beforehand. An average roughly 3.5 million reads came from naive, central memory and regulatory T cell samples. Sequenced by immunoSEQ multiplex PCR; TCRdb stores in-frame clones only, minus some. Of about 250,000 clones in the sample, approximately 10% were seen once. This TCR was sampled from a man under 40 with type 1 diabetes. Sequencing was carried out using naive CD4+ T cells from blood.

The CDR3 DNA sequence: TGTGCCAGCAGCCCTACACGGGGGGTCACTGAAGCTTTCTTT. It codes for CASSPTRGVTEAFF. The gene calls are TRBV7-9 and TRBJ1-1; TRBD1 is a possible D gene (5 bases). The germline V and J ends were trimmed by 5 bases and 4 bases, with 14 bases remaining between them. Germline values: CDR1 SEHNR, CDR2 FQNEAQ (reference sequence). CDR3 length: 14 residues.